This T cell receptor (beta chain) was obtained from a study of blood T cells in healthy people across ages. Overall study: Template switching captured about one barcoded beta molecule per two T cells.

This clonotype was observed many times. The CDR3 extends over 16 amino acids. Looked up from germline, CDR1 is SGHTA and CDR2 is FQGNSA. V lost 3 bases to trimming and J lost 2 bases; unmatched junction nucleotides: 4. A second about 7 to 11 cycle PCR used barcoded and J-beta primers. MiXCR, applied by TCRdb to the 5' RACE reads, yields one record per CDR3 protein. The sample carries over 550,000 distinct CDR3 sequences, approximately 30% recorded once. Material for sequencing was blood. The V gene is TRBV7-2, the J gene TRBJ2-7, with 13 bases that match TRBD2. The source is a woman older than 75 in good health. CDR3: CASSFPTSGGTYEQYF. As DNA, the CDR3 is TGTGCCAGCAGCTTTCCGACTAGCGGGGGGACCTACGAGCAGTACTTC.